The TCR beta chain under discussion was sequenced for a study of OX40 agonist ivuxolimab in advanced cancers. Measured with immunoSEQ multiplex PCR; TCRdb has only the in-frame clones, and not every one. Of tens of thousands of clones in the sample, roughly 80% are singletons; the top ten hold more than 0.7%. The receptor comes from an adult with an advanced solid tumor such as melanoma, head and neck, liver or kidney cancer. Sequenced here: CD4+ or CD8+ T cells sorted from blood, sampled in a trial of the OX40 agonist ivuxolimab.

The CDR3 DNA sequence: TGTGCCAGCAGCTTAGCCCCCGGGACAGGGTCATACGAGCAGTACTTC. It is translated as CASSLAPGTGSYEQYF. This chain connects TRBV7-8 to TRBJ2-7, with 9 bases fitting TRBD1. V lost 0 bases, J lost 4 bases, and 7 bases stayed unmatched. The CDR3 consists of 16 residues. Germline CDR1 is SGHVS and CDR2 is FQNEAQ.